These 25 T cell receptor beta chains originate from one sample sequenced in a study of PD-L1 blockade in urothelial cancer. The repertoire was sequenced with immunoSEQ multiplex PCR; TCRdb's copy has only in-frame clones and lacks some. The repertoire has tens of thousands of clones, 82% of them found once; the top ten carry roughly 7.1%. Time point here: pretreatment peripheral blood. The source material was PBMCs, sampled around atezolizumab (anti-PD-L1) treatment. All receptors come from a man aged 55 to 69 with urothelial cancer.

The chain joins TRBV4-2 to TRBJ2-3; 11 positions match TRBD2. Unmatched junction bases numbered 2, after V lost 0 bases and J lost 3 bases. CDR1 and CDR2 from the germline V gene are LGHNA and YNFKEQ. CDR3 length: 16 amino acids. The CDR3 DNA follows: TGTGCCAGCAGCCAAGATCTAGCGGGGGGTACAGATACGCAGTATTTT. Its protein product is CASSQDLAGGTDTQYF.

Remarks on this clone: Other DNA sequences in this sample translate to the same CDR3. This chain uses TRBV7-2 with TRBJ2-1; 10 nucleotides line up with TRBD2. With 5 bases clipped from V and 1 base from J, the junction kept 8 bases outside the gene matches. The length of the CDR3 is 17 residues. Germline CDR1 and CDR2: SGHTA and FQGNSA. CDR3 in DNA: TGTGCCAGCAGCCCAACGAGCGGGGGGGGTTCCTACAATGAGCAGTTCTTC. Translating gives CASSPTSGGGSYNEQFF. The variable domain in full, completed from reference TRBV7-2 and TRBJ2-1, reads GAGVSQSPSNKVTEKGKDVELRCDPISGHTALYWYRQSLGQGLEFLIYFQGNSAPDKSGLPSDRFSAERTGGSVSTLTIQRTQQEDSAVYLCASSPTSGGGSYNEQFFGPGTRLTVL.

The rearrangement joins TRBV2 to TRBJ1-5; D ambiguous. Germline CDR1 reads SNHLY; CDR2 reads FYNNEI. The CDR3 sequence is 15 residues long. The ends were cut back, 4 bases at V and 4 bases at J, with 14 bases in the middle. CDR3 sequence: CASSARGSENQPQHF. The CDR3 DNA follows: TGTGCCAGCAGTGCGAGAGGGTCAGAGAATCAGCCCCAGCATTTT. The complete variable domain, with remaining parts taken from reference TRBV2 and TRBJ1-5, reads EPEVTQTPSHQVTQMGQEVILRCVPISNHLYFYWYRQILGQKVEFLVSFYNNEISEKSEIFDDQFSVERPDGSNFTLKIRSTKLEDSAMYFCASSARGSENQPQHFGDGTRLSIL.

V and J are TRBV28 and TRBJ1-4, with a possible D match to TRBD1 (5 bases). The V end lost 2 bases, the J end lost 0 bases, and 10 bases lay between the germline ends. CDR1 MDHEN and CDR2 SYDVKM come from the germline V gene. The CDR3 length is 16 residues. As DNA, the CDR3 is TGTGCCAGCAGTTTACCGGGGACTGCAACTAATGAAAAACTGTTTTTT. This codes for CASSLPGTATNEKLFF.

This chain uses TRBV4-1 with TRBJ2-3, with TRBD2 matching 8 bases. The germline V gene has CDR1 MGHRA and CDR2 YSYEKL. V shed 0 bases and J 6 bases; nucleotides not matched to a gene: 14. This CDR3 has 18 amino acids. For the CDR3, the DNA is TGCGCCAGCAGCCAAGATCTCTTCCGCGGGGGGCCCCCCGATACGCAGTATTTT. It is translated as CASSQDLFRGGPPDTQYF.

This clone has more than one count but fewer than ten. This chain connects TRBV5-1 to TRBJ2-7; 12 bases match TRBD1. Germline CDR1 and CDR2: SGHRS and YFSETQ. This CDR3 is built from 17 residues. V lost 2 bases, J lost 4 bases, and 10 bases stayed unmatched. CDR3 sequence: CASSLWPPGQGAYEQYF. Here the CDR3 DNA reads TGCGCCAGCAGCTTATGGCCCCCGGGACAGGGGGCGTACGAGCAGTACTTC. The full variable domain, its missing parts supplied by reference TRBV5-1 and TRBJ2-7, is KAGVTQTPRYLIKTRGQQVTLSCSPISGHRSVSWYQQTPGQGLQFLFEYFSETQRNKGNFPGRFSGRQFSNSRSEMNVSTLELGDSALYLCASSLWPPGQGAYEQYFGPGTRLTVT.

On this clone itself: The same CDR3 arises from other DNA sequences in this sample as well. V gene TRBV4-1 combines with J gene TRBJ1-4; D is perhaps TRBD1 (5 bases). Germline V gene lookup returns CDR1 MGHRA and CDR2 YSYEKL. V lost 1 base and J 7 bases, leaving 10 bases between the germline ends. The CDR3 sequence is 14 residues long. This CDR3 is CASSQGQGGEKLFF. The CDR3, as DNA: TGCGCCAGCAGCCAAGGCCAGGGCGGTGAAAAACTGTTTTTT.

This sequence joins TRBV10-3 and TRBJ1-3; no firm D call. There are 14 residues in the CDR3. V lost 2 bases and J lost 1, with 6 bases in between. The germline gives CDR1 ENHRY, CDR2 SYGVKD. CDR3 bases: TGTGCCATCAGTGAGGCGGCATCTGGAAACACCATATATTTT. Translating it yields CAISEAASGNTIYF.

The gene calls are TRBV7-2 and TRBJ1-2; tentative D call: TRBD1 (6 bases). Looked up from germline, CDR1 is SGHTA and CDR2 is FQGNSA. The V end was cut by 2 bases, the J end by 8 bases, with 18 bases between. The CDR3 loop spans 15 amino acids. CDR3 residues: CASSLSGGPIEGYTF. The CDR3, as DNA: TGTGCCAGCAGCTTAAGTGGGGGCCCCATTGAGGGCTACACCTTC.

J is TRBJ2-5 and V is TRBV6-1; no reliable D call. Germline values: CDR1 MNHNS, CDR2 SASEGT. Deletions cut 7 bases from V and 0 bases from J, with 12 bases between. The CDR3 length is 14 residues. The CDR3 DNA follows: TGTGCCAGCACCTTTGCCGGGTACCAAGAGACCCAGTACTTC. Its protein product is CASTFAGYQETQYF.

This clone was seen a handful of times. The rearrangement uses TRBV5-1 and TRBJ2-3; D is unclear. The CDR3 loop spans 14 amino acids. V gave up 0 bases and J gave up 1 base, with 6 bases separating them. CDR1 is SGHRS, CDR2 YFSETQ, per germline. The CDR3 region is CASSLELRTDTQYF. The CDR3, as DNA: TGCGCCAGCAGCTTGGAACTACGCACAGATACGCAGTATTTT.

The chain is built from TRBV6-5 and TRBJ2-3; D is unclear. V lost 6 bases to trimming and J lost 6 bases, with 10 bases between them. Germline CDR1 MNHEY, CDR2 SVGAGI. This CDR3 spans 12 amino acids. The CDR3 nucleotides are TGTGCCAGCAGGGCTAGAAGTGATACGCAGTATTTT. The encoded protein is CASRARSDTQYF.

This chain links TRBV27 with TRBJ2-3; 8 positions agree with TRBD2. Germline CDR1 is MNHEY and CDR2 is SMNVEV (reference sequence). The CDR3 is 13 amino acids. With 10 bases clipped from V and 3 bases from J, the junction kept 6 bases outside the gene matches. The DNA for the CDR3 is TGTGCCAAAAGCGGGGGAATAACAGATACGCAGTATTTT. Translation gives CAKSGGITDTQYF.

V usage is TRBV4-2 and J usage is TRBJ2-7; tentatively, D is TRBD1 (5 bases). V was trimmed by 0 bases and J by 6 bases, leaving 9 bases between them. The CDR3 extends over 13 amino acids. Germline assignment: CDR1 LGHNA and CDR2 YNFKEQ. CDR3 in DNA: TGTGCCAGCAGCCAAGATTTTAGGGGCGAGCAGTACTTC. This sequence encodes CASSQDFRGEQYF.

The chain joins TRBV2 to TRBJ2-2, with 11 bases lining up with TRBD2. The CDR3 consists of 16 residues. The ends lost 6 bases at V and 4 bases at J; junction bases unmatched: 7. CDR1 and CDR2 from the germline V gene are SNHLY and FYNNEI. CDR3 nucleotide sequence: TGTGCCAGCAGGGCCTCTAGCGGGGGGACCACCGGGGAGCTGTTTTTT. This sequence encodes CASRASSGGTTGELFF.

The chain recombines TRBV6-5 with TRBJ2-7, with 9 bases identical to TRBD1. Trimming cost V 4 bases and J 3 bases; bases outside gene matches: 7. This CDR3 has 15 amino acids. Germline-derived CDR1 and CDR2 are MNHEY and SVGAGI. The CDR3 DNA follows: TGTGCCAGCAGTTTCACCGGGACAGGGAACTACGAGCAGTACTTC. This sequence encodes CASSFTGTGNYEQYF.

The genes are TRBV4-2 and TRBJ2-5; tentative D call: TRBD1 (6 bases). Germline lookup yields CDR1 LGHNA and CDR2 YNFKEQ. V lost 0 bases, J lost 2 bases, and 16 bases lay in between. The CDR3 extends over 17 amino acids. The CDR3 sequence: CASSQDRTAMGQETQYF. The CDR3 DNA is TGTGCCAGCAGCCAAGATAGGACAGCCATGGGACAAGAGACCCAGTACTTC.

This rearrangement joins TRBV4-1 to TRBJ2-3; tentatively, D is TRBD1 (5 bases). This CDR3 has 15 amino acids. The V gene lost 1 base and the J gene lost 0 bases, with 8 bases spanning the gap. CDR1 is MGHRA and CDR2 is YSYEKL in the germline V gene. The CDR3 region is CASSQVGASTDTQYF. For the CDR3, the DNA is TGCGCCAGCAGCCAAGTTGGGGCTAGCACAGATACGCAGTATTTT.

The genes are TRBV7-9 and TRBJ1-6; 7 positions agree with TRBD1. Per the germline V gene, CDR1 is SEHNR and CDR2 is FQNEAQ (reference sequence). The CDR3 extends over 14 amino acids. The junction had 5 bases not matched to a gene; V was cut back by 5 bases and J by 7 bases. CDR3 residues: CASSGDSENSPLHF. The CDR3 coding sequence is TGTGCCAGCAGCGGGGACAGCGAAAATTCACCCCTCCACTTT.

The V gene is TRBV2, the J gene TRBJ1-6; the D is unclear. There are 17 residues in the CDR3. V was shortened by 4 bases and J by 0 bases, with 13 bases between the two germline ends. Germline-derived CDR1 and CDR2 are SNHLY and FYNNEI. CDR3 nucleotides: TGTGCCAGCAGTGCCACCGGAGGGAGCTCCTATAATTCACCCCTCCACTTT. Translation gives CASSATGGSSYNSPLHF.

The chain has TRBV7-9 and TRBJ1-2, with 9 bases fitting TRBD1. Germline V gene data show CDR1 as SEHNR and CDR2 as FQNEAQ (reference sequence). The CDR3 runs to 14 residues. V was pared by 6 bases and J by 6 bases, with 8 bases of the junction left unmatched. The CDR3 bases are TGTGCCAGCAGAACAGGGGGCGCTTACGATGGCTACACCTTC. Its protein product is CASRTGGAYDGYTF.

The V and J genes are TRBV30 and TRBJ1-3; the D gene is possibly TRBD1 (5 bases). CDR1 is GTSNPN, CDR2 SVGIG, per germline (reference sequence). The germline V and J ends were trimmed by 0 bases and 4 bases, with 13 bases remaining between them. This CDR3 comprises 15 residues. Here the CDR3 reads CAWSVRQPGGNTIYF. DNA of the CDR3: TGTGCCTGGAGTGTACGACAGCCCGGAGGAAACACCATATATTTT.

The V call is TRBV11-2, the J call TRBJ2-5, with 11 bases fitting TRBD1. The CDR3 is 15 residues long. Germline CDR1 and CDR2: SGHAT and FQNNGV. Unmatched junction bases numbered 7, after V lost 5 bases and J lost 5 bases. The CDR3 sequence is CASSRGQGVEETQYF. As DNA, the CDR3 is TGTGCCAGCAGCCGGGGACAGGGGGTAGAGGAGACCCAGTACTTC.

V and J are TRBV6-1 and TRBJ1-4, with unresolved D. The CDR3 is 12 amino acids. CDR1 and CDR2 from the germline V gene are MNHNS and SASEGT. V gave up 6 bases and J gave up 8 bases, with 10 bases separating them. Here the CDR3 reads CASSLSGEKLFF. The DNA for the CDR3 is TGTGCCAGCAGCCTATCCGGGGAAAAACTGTTTTTT.

This clone turned up a few times. The rearrangement links TRBV6-5 to TRBJ2-3, with D possibly TRBD1 on 5 matching bases. The length of the CDR3 is 14 residues. Trimming stripped 5 bases from V and 0 bases from J, with 9 bases between. The V gene's germline CDR1 is MNHEY and CDR2 SVGAGI. The CDR3 sequence: CASSRGTSTDTQYF. The DNA of the CDR3 is TGTGCCAGCAGTAGGGGTACCAGCACAGATACGCAGTATTTT.